The rows below give T cell receptor beta chains drawn from one sample of a study of beta chain features in type 1 diabetes. Sequenced by immunoSEQ multiplex PCR; TCRdb stores in-frame clones only, minus some. The table includes roughly 180,000 clones, about 7.9% detected once. Sequencing was carried out using central memory CD4+ T cells from blood. These TCRs come from a man between 18 and 29 years old with type 1 diabetes. Both conserved end residues are part of each CDR3. A D gene is named only where the DNA matches it firmly. Not every row has a clone size; where given, it reads once, few, many or a size class.

D: TRBD2; J: TRBJ2-7; size: .; V: TRBV7-9; CDR3: CASSSSSGRYEQYF; DNA: TGTGCCAGCAGCTCTTCTAGCGGGAGGTACGAGCAGTACTTC
D: .; J: TRBJ2-2; size: few; V: TRBV5-1; CDR3: CASSLAGVTNTGELFF; DNA: TGCGCCAGCAGCTTGGCCGGGGTGACGAACACCGGGGAGCTGTTTTTT
D: TRBD2; J: TRBJ2-7; size: .; V: TRBV27; CDR3: CASRRQGPGAGAYEQYF; DNA: TGTGCCAGCAGGCGGCAGGGGCCCGGAGCGGGGGCCTACGAGCAGTACTTC
D: .; J: TRBJ1-1; size: .; V: TRBV29-1; CDR3: CSVGQANTEAFF; DNA: TGCAGCGTTGGCCAGGCGAACACTGAAGCTTTCTTT
D: TRBD1; J: TRBJ2-2; size: few; V: TRBV7-9; CDR3: CASSIRQGTTGELFF; DNA: TGTGCCAGCAGCATTCGACAGGGTACAACCGGGGAGCTGTTTTTT
D: TRBD1; J: TRBJ1-4; size: few; V: TRBV28; CDR3: CASSLRTGTEKLFF; DNA: TGTGCCAGCAGTCTACGGACAGGGACCGAAAAACTGTTTTTT
D: TRBD1; J: TRBJ2-5; size: few; V: TRBV2; CDR3: CASSAEYTGGRYF; DNA: TGTGCCAGCAGTGCAGAATATACAGGGGGCCGCTACTTC
D: .; J: TRBJ1-6; size: few; V: TRBV6-5; CDR3: CASSLLGQKNSPLHF; DNA: TGTGCCAGCAGTTTACTCGGACAGAAGAATTCACCCCTCCACTTT
D: .; J: TRBJ1-5; size: many; V: TRBV5-1; CDR3: CASSTKQPQHF; DNA: TGCGCCAGCAGCACAAAGCAGCCCCAGCATTTT
D: .; J: TRBJ1-4; size: many; V: TRBV7-9; CDR3: CASSATVLTEKLFF; DNA: TGTGCCAGCAGCGCTACAGTACTTACGGAAAAACTGTTTTTT
D: TRBD2; J: TRBJ2-3; size: .; V: TRBV6-5; CDR3: CATTSGLAGGKTQYF; DNA: TGTGCCACGACCTCCGGACTAGCGGGAGGGAAAACGCAGTATTTT
D: TRBD1; J: TRBJ1-6; size: .; V: TRBV10-3; CDR3: CAISESRQGNSPLHF; DNA: TGTGCCATCAGTGAGTCCCGACAGGGAAATTCACCCCTCCACTTT
D: .; J: TRBJ2-7; size: .; V: TRBV27; CDR3: CASSRRGDGSYEQYF; DNA: TGTGCCAGCAGTAGGCGCGGGGACGGTTCCTACGAGCAGTACTTC
D: .; J: TRBJ2-5; size: .; V: TRBV5-1; CDR3: CASSLGAAQETQYF; DNA: TGCGCCAGCAGCTTGGGGGCAGCACAAGAGACCCAGTACTTC
D: TRBD2; J: TRBJ2-1; size: .; V: TRBV7-2; CDR3: CASSLEGRGSGGTLFF; DNA: TGTGCCAGCAGCTTAGAGGGGCGGGGTAGCGGGGGGACCCTGTTCTTC
D: .; J: TRBJ1-4; size: .; V: TRBV7-9; CDR3: CASNEDEKLFF; DNA: TGTGCCAGCAACGAGGATGAAAAACTGTTTTTT
D: .; J: TRBJ2-7; size: .; V: TRBV7-2; CDR3: CASSLVSSYEQYF; DNA: TGTGCCAGCAGCTTAGTTAGCTCCTACGAGCAGTACTTC
D: .; J: TRBJ1-2; size: many; V: TRBV30; CDR3: CAWSGRVRDYGYTF; DNA: TGTGCCTGGAGTGGCAGGGTCCGGGACTATGGCTACACCTTC
D: .; J: TRBJ1-2; size: .; V: TRBV18; CDR3: CASSSDTNYGYTF; DNA: TGTGCCAGCTCAAGTGACACAAACTATGGCTACACCTTC
D: .; J: TRBJ1-4; size: .; V: TRBV5-1; CDR3: CASSLGVQEKLFF; DNA: TGCGCCAGCAGCTTGGGGGTACAGGAAAAACTGTTTTTT
D: .; J: TRBJ1-5; size: .; V: TRBV5-1; CDR3: CASSPDGQLNQPQHF; DNA: TGCGCCAGCAGCCCCGATGGACAGCTTAATCAGCCCCAGCATTTT
D: .; J: TRBJ1-5; size: few; V: TRBV11-2; CDR3: CASSLSDGQPQHF; DNA: TGTGCCAGCAGCTTAAGCGATGGACAGCCCCAGCATTTT
D: .; J: TRBJ2-1; size: .; V: TRBV7-9; CDR3: CASSAGYEQFF; DNA: TGTGCCAGCAGCGCCGGGTATGAGCAGTTCTTC
D: .; J: TRBJ2-7; size: few; V: TRBV4-3; CDR3: CASSQDWHEQYF; DNA: TGCGCCAGCAGCCAAGACTGGCACGAGCAGTACTTC
D: TRBD1; J: TRBJ2-5; size: many; V: TRBV5-1; CDR3: CASSLVTGGIRETQYF; DNA: TGCGCCAGCAGCTTGGTGACAGGGGGGATCCGAGAGACCCAGTACTTC
D: .; J: TRBJ2-5; size: many; V: TRBV7-9; CDR3: CASSSGQYQETQYF; DNA: TGTGCCAGCAGCTCCGGACAGTACCAAGAGACCCAGTACTTC
D: TRBD2; J: TRBJ2-1; size: few; V: TRBV2; CDR3: CATRGWTSGGARYNEQFF; DNA: TGTGCCACCCGAGGGTGGACTAGCGGGGGGGCCCGATACAATGAGCAGTTCTTC
D: .; J: TRBJ2-3; size: few; V: TRBV10-1; CDR3: CASSETVTDTQYF; DNA: TGCGCCAGCAGTGAGACGGTAACAGATACGCAGTATTTT
D: TRBD1; J: TRBJ1-2; size: few; V: TRBV28; CDR3: CASSLLQGWGTDPNYGYTF; DNA: TGTGCCAGCAGTTTACTCCAAGGATGGGGGACAGATCCTAACTATGGCTACACCTTC
D: TRBD2; J: TRBJ2-1; size: few; V: TRBV2; CDR3: CASSEAQRGVF; DNA: TGTGCCAGCAGTGAGGCCCAGCGGGGGGTCTTC
D: .; J: TRBJ1-2; size: .; V: TRBV19; CDR3: CASSRSPANYGYTF; DNA: TGTGCCAGTAGTAGGTCTCCGGCTAACTATGGCTACACCTTC